These T cell receptor beta chains were read from a single sample in a study of blood T cell repertoires in COVID-19. Produced via immunoSEQ multiplex PCR; TCRdb's table is partial and in-frame only. The repertoire has about 210,000 clones, 87% of them found once; the top ten carry approximately 10%. Sequenced sample: PBMCs or T cells enriched from blood (not recorded which). The receptors originated from a man younger than 35 with acute COVID-19. Each CDR3 is given with its conserved first and last residue. A D gene is named only where the DNA matches it firmly. Only some rows state a clone size, as once, few, many or a class for expanded clones.

.,TRBV6-5,TRBJ2-1,.,CASSPNYNEQFF,TGTGCCAGCAGTCCCAATTACAATGAGCAGTTCTTC
.,TRBV7-2,TRBJ2-3,.,CASSPMGGSHTDTQYF,TGTGCCAGCAGCCCAATGGGGGGTTCACACACAGATACGCAGTATTTT
.,TRBV6-5,TRBJ1-1,.,CASSSDTEAFF,TGTGCCAGCAGCTCCGACACTGAAGCTTTCTTT
.,TRBV19,TRBJ2-2,.,CASSTTNTGELFF,TGTGCCAGTAGCACCACAAACACCGGGGAGCTGTTTTTT
TRBD1,TRBV28,TRBJ1-3,.,CASSSQGASGNTIYF,TGTGCCAGCAGTTCCCAGGGGGCGAGCGGAAACACCATATATTTT
.,TRBV28,TRBJ1-4,.,CASSPYRGRQGETNEKLFF,TGTGCCAGCAGTCCCTACCGGGGGAGGCAGGGAGAAACTAATGAAAAACTGTTTTTT
TRBD2,TRBV24-1,TRBJ2-3,.,CATSASGLAGGPPQDTQYF,TGTGCCACCAGTGCCTCGGGACTAGCGGGAGGCCCACCTCAGGATACGCAGTATTTT
TRBD1,TRBV7-3,TRBJ2-6,.,CASSPRTGAGGANVLTF,TGTGCCAGCAGCCCCCGGACAGGGGCCGGTGGGGCCAACGTCCTGACTTTC
.,TRBV12-5,TRBJ1-3,.,CASGLVVTKRESGNTIYF,TGTGCTAGTGGTTTGGTGGTTACTAAGCGGGAATCCGGAAACACCATATATTTT
TRBD2,TRBV19,TRBJ2-3,.,CASSTSGRSTDTQYF,TGTGCCAGTAGTACTAGCGGGAGGAGCACAGATACGCAGTATTTT
TRBD2,TRBV7-9,TRBJ2-5,.,CASSFSTGGPFETQYF,TGTGCCAGCAGCTTTTCAACGGGAGGGCCTTTTGAGACCCAGTACTTC
.,TRBV2,TRBJ2-5,.,CASREGLDQKTQYF,TGTGCCAGCAGGGAGGGTCTAGACCAAAAGACCCAGTACTTC
TRBD2,TRBV7-2,TRBJ2-1,.,CASSLDASGIYNEQFF,TGTGCCAGCAGCTTAGACGCTAGCGGAATCTACAATGAGCAGTTCTTC
.,TRBV2,TRBJ1-2,.,CASGNQVAGGYTF,TGTGCCAGCGGGAACCAGGTCGCGGGCGGCTACACCTTC
.,TRBV10-2,TRBJ1-2,.,CASAEGRRDYGYTF,TGCGCCAGCGCCGAGGGCCGAAGGGACTATGGCTACACCTTC
.,TRBV12-3/TRBV12-4,TRBJ1-6,few,CASSLSIHSPLHF,TGTGCCAGCAGTTTGTCCATTCATTCACCCCTCCACTTT
.,TRBV7-9,TRBJ1-1,.,CASSPRGATEAFF,TGTGCCAGCAGCCCCCGCGGGGCCACTGAAGCTTTCTTT
TRBD1,TRBV7-9,TRBJ1-1,.,CASSLDRGRAEAFF,TGTGCCAGCAGCTTAGACAGGGGAAGGGCTGAAGCTTTCTTT